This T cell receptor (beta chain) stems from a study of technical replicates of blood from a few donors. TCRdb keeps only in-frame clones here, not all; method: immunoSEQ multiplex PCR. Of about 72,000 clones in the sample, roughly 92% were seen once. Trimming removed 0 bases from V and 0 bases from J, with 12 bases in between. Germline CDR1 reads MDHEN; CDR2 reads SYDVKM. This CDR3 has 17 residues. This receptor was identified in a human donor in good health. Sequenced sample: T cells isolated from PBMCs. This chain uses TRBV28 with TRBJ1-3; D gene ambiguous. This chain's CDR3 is CASSLWVPGYSGNTIYF. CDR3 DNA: TGTGCCAGCAGTTTATGGGTTCCGGGATACTCTGGAAACACCATATATTTT. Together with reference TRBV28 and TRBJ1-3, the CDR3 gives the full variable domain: DVKVTQSSRYLVKRTGEKVFLECVQDMDHENMFWYRQDPGLGLRLIYFSYDVKMKEKGDIPEGYSVSREKKERFSLILESASTNQTSMYLCASSLWVPGYSGNTIYFGEGSWLTVV.